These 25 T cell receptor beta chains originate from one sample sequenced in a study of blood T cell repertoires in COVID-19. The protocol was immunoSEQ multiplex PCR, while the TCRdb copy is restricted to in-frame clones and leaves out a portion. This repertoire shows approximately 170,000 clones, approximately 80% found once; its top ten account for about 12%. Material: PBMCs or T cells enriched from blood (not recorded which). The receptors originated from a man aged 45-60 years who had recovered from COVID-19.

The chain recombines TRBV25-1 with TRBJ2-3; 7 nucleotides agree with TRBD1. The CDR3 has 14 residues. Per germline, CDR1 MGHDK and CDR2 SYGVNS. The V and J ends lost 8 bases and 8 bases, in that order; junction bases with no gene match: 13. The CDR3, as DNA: TGTGCCAGCGGTAACCCACAGGGGATGGGTACGCAGTATTTT. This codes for CASGNPQGMGTQYF.

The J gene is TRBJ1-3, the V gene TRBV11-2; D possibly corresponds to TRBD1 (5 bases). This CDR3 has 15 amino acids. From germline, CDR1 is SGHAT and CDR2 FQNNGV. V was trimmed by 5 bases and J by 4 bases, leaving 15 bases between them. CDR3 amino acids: CASSKLLGLGNTIYF. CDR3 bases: TGTGCCAGCAGCAAGCTTTTGGGGCTCGGAAACACCATATATTTT.

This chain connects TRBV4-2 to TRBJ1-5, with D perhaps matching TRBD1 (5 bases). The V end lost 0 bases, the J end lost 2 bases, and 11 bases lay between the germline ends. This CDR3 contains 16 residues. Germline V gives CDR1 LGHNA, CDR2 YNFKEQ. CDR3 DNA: TGTGCCAGCAGCCAAGATCGGACCAGGGGCAATCAGCCCCAGCATTTT. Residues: CASSQDRTRGNQPQHF.

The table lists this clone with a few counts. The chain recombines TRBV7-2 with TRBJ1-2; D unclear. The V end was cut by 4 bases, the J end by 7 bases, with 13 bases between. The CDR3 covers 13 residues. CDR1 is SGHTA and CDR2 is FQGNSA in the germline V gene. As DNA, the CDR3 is TGTGCCAGCAGCTACATTGGGGAGGGTGGCTACACCTTC. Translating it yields CASSYIGEGGYTF. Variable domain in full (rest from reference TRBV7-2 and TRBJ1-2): GAGVSQSPSNKVTEKGKDVELRCDPISGHTALYWYRQSLGQGLEFLIYFQGNSAPDKSGLPSDRFSAERTGGSVSTLTIQRTQQEDSAVYLCASSYIGEGGYTFGSGTRLTVV.

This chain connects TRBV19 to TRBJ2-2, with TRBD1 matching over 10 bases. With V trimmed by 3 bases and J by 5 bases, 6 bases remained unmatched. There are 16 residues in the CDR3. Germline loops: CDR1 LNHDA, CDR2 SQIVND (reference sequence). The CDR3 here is CASSIRQGARTGELFF. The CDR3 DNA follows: TGTGCCAGTAGTATTAGACAGGGGGCACGGACCGGGGAGCTGTTTTTT. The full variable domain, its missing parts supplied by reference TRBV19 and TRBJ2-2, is DGGITQSPKYLFRKEGQNVTLSCEQNLNHDAMYWYRQDPGQGLRLIYYSQIVNDFQKGDIAEGYSVSREKKESFPLTVTSAQKNPTAFYLCASSIRQGARTGELFFGEGSRLTVL.

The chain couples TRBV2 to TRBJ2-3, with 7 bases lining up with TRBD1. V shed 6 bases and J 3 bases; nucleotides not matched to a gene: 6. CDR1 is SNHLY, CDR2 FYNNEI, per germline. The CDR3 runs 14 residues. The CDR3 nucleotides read TGTGCCAGCAGGACACAGGGGAGTACAGATACGCAGTATTTT. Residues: CASRTQGSTDTQYF.

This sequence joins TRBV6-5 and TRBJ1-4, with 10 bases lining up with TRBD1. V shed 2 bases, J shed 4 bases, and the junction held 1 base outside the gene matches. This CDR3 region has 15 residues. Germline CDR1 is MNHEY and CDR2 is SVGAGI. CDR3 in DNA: TGTGCCAGCAGTTACCGGACAGGGGGTAATGAAAAACTGTTTTTT. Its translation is CASSYRTGGNEKLFF.

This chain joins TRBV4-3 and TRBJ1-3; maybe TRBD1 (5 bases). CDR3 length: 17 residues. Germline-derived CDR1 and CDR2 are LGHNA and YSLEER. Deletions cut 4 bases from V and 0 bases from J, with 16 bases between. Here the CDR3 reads CASSRTGGLYSGNTIYF. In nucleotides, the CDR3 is TGCGCCAGCAGCCGAACTGGGGGGTTATACTCTGGAAACACCATATATTTT.

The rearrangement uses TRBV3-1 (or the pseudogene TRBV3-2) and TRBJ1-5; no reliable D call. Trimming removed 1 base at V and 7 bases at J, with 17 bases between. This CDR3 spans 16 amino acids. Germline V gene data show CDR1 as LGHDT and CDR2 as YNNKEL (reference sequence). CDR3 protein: CASSQGSGPPGQPQHF. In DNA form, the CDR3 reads TGTGCCAGCAGCCAAGGGTCTGGGCCTCCTGGGCAGCCCCAGCATTTT.

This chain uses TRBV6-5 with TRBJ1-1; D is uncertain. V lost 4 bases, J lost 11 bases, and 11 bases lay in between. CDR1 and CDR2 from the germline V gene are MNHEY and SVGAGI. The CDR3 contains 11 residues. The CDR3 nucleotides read TGTGCCAGCAGTTTAGACGGGGAGGCTTTCTTT. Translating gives CASSLDGEAFF.

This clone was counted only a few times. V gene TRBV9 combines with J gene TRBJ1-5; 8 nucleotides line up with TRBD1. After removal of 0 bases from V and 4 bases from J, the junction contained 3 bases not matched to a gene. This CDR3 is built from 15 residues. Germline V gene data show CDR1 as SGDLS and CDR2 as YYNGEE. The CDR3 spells CASSVAGQVNQPQHF. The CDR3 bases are TGTGCCAGCAGCGTAGCGGGACAGGTTAATCAGCCCCAGCATTTT.

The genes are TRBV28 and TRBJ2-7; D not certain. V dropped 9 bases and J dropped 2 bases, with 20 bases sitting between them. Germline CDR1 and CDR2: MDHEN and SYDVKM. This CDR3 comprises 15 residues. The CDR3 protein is CASRTQTYQAYEQYF. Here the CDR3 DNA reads TGTGCCAGTCGCACACAGACCTATCAAGCCTACGAGCAGTACTTC.

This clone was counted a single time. DNA of the CDR3: TGCGCCACTCGAACAGGGGGAGGCACCGGGGAGCTGTTTTTT. Its protein product is CATRTGGGTGELFF. The rearrangement links TRBV5-1 to TRBJ2-2; TRBD1 matches at 8 bases. The V segment lost 9 bases and the J segment 4 bases; nucleotides outside the gene matches: 8. The CDR3 is 14 residues long. Germline loops: CDR1 SGHRS, CDR2 YFSETQ.

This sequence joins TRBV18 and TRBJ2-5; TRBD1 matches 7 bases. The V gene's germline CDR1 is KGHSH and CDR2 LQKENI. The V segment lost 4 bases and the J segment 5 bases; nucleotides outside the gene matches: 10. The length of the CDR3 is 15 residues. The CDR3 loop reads CASSQRTGSGETQYF. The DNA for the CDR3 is TGTGCCAGCTCACAGAGGACAGGTTCAGGCGAGACCCAGTACTTC.

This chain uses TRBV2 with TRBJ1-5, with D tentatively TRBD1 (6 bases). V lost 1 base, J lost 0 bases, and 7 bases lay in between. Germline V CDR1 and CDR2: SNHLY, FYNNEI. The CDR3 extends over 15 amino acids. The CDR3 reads CASSEDRVSNQPQHF. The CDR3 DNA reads TGTGCCAGCAGTGAAGACAGGGTTAGCAATCAGCCCCAGCATTTT.

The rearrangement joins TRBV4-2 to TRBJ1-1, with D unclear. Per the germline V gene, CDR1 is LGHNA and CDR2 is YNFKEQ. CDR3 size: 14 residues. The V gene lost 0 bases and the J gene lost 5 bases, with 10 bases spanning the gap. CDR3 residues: CASSQELGRTEAFF. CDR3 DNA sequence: TGTGCCAGCAGCCAAGAGCTAGGTAGGACTGAAGCTTTCTTT.

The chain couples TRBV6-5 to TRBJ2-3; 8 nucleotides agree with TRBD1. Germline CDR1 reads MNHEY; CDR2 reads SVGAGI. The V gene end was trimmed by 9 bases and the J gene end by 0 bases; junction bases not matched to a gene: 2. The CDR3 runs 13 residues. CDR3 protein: CASGQGSTDTQYF. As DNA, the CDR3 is TGTGCCAGTGGACAGGGAAGCACAGATACGCAGTATTTT.

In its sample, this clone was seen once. The CDR3 spells CASPQREAFQETQYF. The DNA for the CDR3 is TGTGCCAGCCCGCAGAGGGAAGCTTTCCAAGAGACCCAGTACTTC. The genes are TRBV28 and TRBJ2-5; tentatively, D is TRBD2 (5 bases). The CDR3 is 15 amino acids. The ends were cut back, 8 bases at V and 1 base at J, with 17 bases in the middle. The germline CDR1 and CDR2 sequences are MDHEN and SYDVKM.

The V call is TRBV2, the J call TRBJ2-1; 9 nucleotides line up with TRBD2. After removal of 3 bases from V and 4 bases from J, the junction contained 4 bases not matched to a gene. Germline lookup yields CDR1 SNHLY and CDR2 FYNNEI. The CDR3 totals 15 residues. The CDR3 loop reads CASSEAGGQYNEQFF. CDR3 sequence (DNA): TGTGCCAGCAGTGAGGCGGGAGGGCAATACAATGAGCAGTTCTTC. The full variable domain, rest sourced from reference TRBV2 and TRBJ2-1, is EPEVTQTPSHQVTQMGQEVILRCVPISNHLYFYWYRQILGQKVEFLVSFYNNEISEKSEIFDDQFSVERPDGSNFTLKIRSTKLEDSAMYFCASSEAGGQYNEQFFGPGTRLTVL.

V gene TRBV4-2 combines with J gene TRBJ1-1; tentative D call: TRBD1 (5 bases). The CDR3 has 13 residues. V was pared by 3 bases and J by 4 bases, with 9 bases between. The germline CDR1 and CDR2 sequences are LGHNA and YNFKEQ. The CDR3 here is CASSQGRGTEAFF. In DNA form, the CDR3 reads TGTGCCAGCAGCCAGGGGAGGGGCACTGAAGCTTTCTTT.

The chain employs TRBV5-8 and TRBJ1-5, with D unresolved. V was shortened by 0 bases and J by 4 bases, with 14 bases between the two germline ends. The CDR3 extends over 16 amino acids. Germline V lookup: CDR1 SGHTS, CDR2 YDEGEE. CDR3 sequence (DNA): TGTGCCAGCAGCTTGGCTCTAGGTGTTGGTAATCAGCCCCAGCATTTT. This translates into CASSLALGVGNQPQHF.

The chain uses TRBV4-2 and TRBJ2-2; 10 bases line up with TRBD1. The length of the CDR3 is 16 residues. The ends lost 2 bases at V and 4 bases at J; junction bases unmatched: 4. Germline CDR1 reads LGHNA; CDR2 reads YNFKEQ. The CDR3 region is CASSQLGDRGTGELFF. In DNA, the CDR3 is TGTGCCAGCAGCCAATTGGGGGACAGGGGCACCGGGGAGCTGTTTTTT.

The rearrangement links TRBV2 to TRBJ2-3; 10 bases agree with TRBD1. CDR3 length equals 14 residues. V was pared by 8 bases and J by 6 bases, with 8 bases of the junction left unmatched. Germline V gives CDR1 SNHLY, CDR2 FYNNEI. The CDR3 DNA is TGTGCCAGCGGCCGGGACAGGGGTTCGGATACGCAGTATTTT. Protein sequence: CASGRDRGSDTQYF.

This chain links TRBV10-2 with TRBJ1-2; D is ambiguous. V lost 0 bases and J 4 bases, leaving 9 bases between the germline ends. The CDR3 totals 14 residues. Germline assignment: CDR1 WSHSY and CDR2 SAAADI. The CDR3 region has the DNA TGCGCCAGCAGTGAGTCGCCTACCGTCTATGGCTACACCTTC. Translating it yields CASSESPTVYGYTF.

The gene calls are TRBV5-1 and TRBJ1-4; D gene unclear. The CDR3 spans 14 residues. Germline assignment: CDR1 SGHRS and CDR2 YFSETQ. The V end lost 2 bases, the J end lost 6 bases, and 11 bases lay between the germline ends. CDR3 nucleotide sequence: TGCGCCAGCAGCTTCGTGCGTCCCCATGAAAAACTGTTTTTT. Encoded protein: CASSFVRPHEKLFF.